This TCR beta chain was sequenced for a study of blood T cells in healthy people across ages. Whole-study results and caveats: Measured against age, TCR beta diversity per million T cells decreased in a roughly linear manner.

About this clonotype: Its antigen is not identified.

The CDR3 extends over 15 amino acids. Germline lookup yields CDR1 SGHNT and CDR2 YENEEA. With V trimmed by 0 bases and J by 13 bases, 12 bases remained unmatched. The donors, healthy Caucasians from Russia, were aged roughly 6 to 90. The total RNA that was extracted per sample amounted to at least 5 micrograms. The second PCR ran roughly 6 to 11 cycles with a sample-barcoded 5' primer and J-beta primers. Tags on each cDNA molecule came from a template-switch adaptor with 12 random nucleotides. Each CDR3 protein is one row after TCRdb ran MiXCR on the 5' RACE reads. The sample has roughly 800,000 distinct CDR3 sequences; 50% to 65% are singletons.

The source of this sequence is a man older than 75 in good health. The rearrangement uses TRBV11-3 and TRBJ2-1; 7 nucleotides match TRBD2. Sequenced sample: blood. CDR3 in amino acids: CASSLEGGRGETQFF. The DNA for the CDR3 is TGTGCCAGCAGCTTAGAGGGCGGGAGAGGAGAGACCCAGTTCTTC.